Listed here are 9 T cell receptor beta chains from one sample, sequenced in a study of technical replicates of blood from a handful of donors. Sequencing used immunoSEQ multiplex PCR; TCRdb keeps in-frame clones, though not all of them. The table records 65,000 to 80,000 clones, 85% to 95% of them present only once. What was sequenced was T cells isolated from PBMCs. The source of these receptors is a human donor in good health.

The chain combines TRBV4-1 with TRBJ2-7; 10 nucleotides align to TRBD1. Germline assignment: CDR1 MGHRA and CDR2 YSYEKL. The CDR3 totals 15 residues. V was pared by 5 bases and J by 2 bases, with 6 bases of the junction left unmatched. The DNA of the CDR3 is TGCGCCAGCAGCTATAAGGGACAGGGGACCTACGAGCAGTACTTC. Amino acid sequence: CASSYKGQGTYEQYF.

The J gene is TRBJ1-5, the V gene TRBV5-4, with D maybe TRBD1 (6 bases). V was clipped by 4 bases and J by 3 bases, with 11 bases between them. The CDR3 covers 14 residues. The V gene's germline CDR1 is SGHNT and CDR2 YYREEE (reference sequence). This CDR3 reads CASSLAGANQPQHF. CDR3 sequence (DNA): TGTGCCAGCAGCCTTGCGGGGGCCAATCAGCCCCAGCATTTT. The full variable domain, its missing parts supplied by reference TRBV5-4 and TRBJ1-5, is ETGVTQSPTHLIKTRGQQVTLRCSSQSGHNTVSWYQQALGQGPQFIFQYYREEENGRGNFPPRFSGLQFPNYSSELNVNALELDDSALYLCASSLAGANQPQHFGDGTRLSIL.

The chain uses TRBV28 and TRBJ2-3; D gene ambiguous. From germline, CDR1 is MDHEN and CDR2 SYDVKM. This CDR3 is built from 14 residues. The V and J ends lost 0 bases and 2 bases respectively, with 6 bases between them. The CDR3 spells CASSLWASTDTQYF. CDR3 coding DNA: TGTGCCAGCAGTTTATGGGCATCCACAGATACGCAGTATTTT.

This clone has just one count. V usage is TRBV28 and J usage is TRBJ1-1, with TRBD1 as a possible D gene (6 bases). The CDR3 has 13 residues. Trimming took off 6 bases at V and 8 bases at J, with 16 bases between the two ends. Germline CDR1 is MDHEN and CDR2 is SYDVKM. DNA for the CDR3: TGTGCCAGCAGACAGGGCATTACAGGAGAAGCTTTCTTT. It encodes CASRQGITGEAFF.

The CDR3 region is CASSESAAGNGNTIYF. The DNA for the CDR3 is TGCGCCAGCAGTGAGTCTGCGGCAGGGAATGGAAACACCATATATTTT. The V gene is TRBV10-2, the J gene TRBJ1-3; maybe TRBD1 (5 bases). CDR1 and CDR2 from the germline V gene are WSHSY and SAAADI. The CDR3 is 16 residues long. Trimming took 0 bases from V and 3 from J, leaving 12 bases between them.

V gene TRBV6-4 combines with J gene TRBJ1-2; 7 nucleotides line up with TRBD1. V dropped 4 bases and J dropped 0; count of bases not matched to a gene: 2. This CDR3 has 14 residues. Germline CDR1 MRHNA, CDR2 SNTAGT. The CDR3 spells CASSGDRTNYGYTF. Here the CDR3 DNA reads TGTGCCAGCAGTGGGGACAGAACTAACTATGGCTACACCTTC.

The table lists this clone with a few counts. V usage is TRBV5-6 and J usage is TRBJ1-2; 10 bases map to TRBD1. V lost 4 bases and J lost 2; bases outside the gene matches: 8. Germline V gene lookup returns CDR1 SGHDT and CDR2 YYEEEE. The CDR3 length is 16 residues. The CDR3 protein is CASSPIPGQGNYGYTF. DNA for the CDR3: TGTGCCAGCAGCCCTATTCCGGGACAGGGGAACTATGGCTACACCTTC.

The chain joins TRBV5-1 to TRBJ1-2, with TRBD1 as a possible D gene (6 bases). V was trimmed by 5 bases and J by 8 bases, leaving 25 bases between them. This CDR3 contains 16 residues. The germline V gene has CDR1 SGHRS and CDR2 YFSETQ. The DNA for the CDR3 is TGCGCCAGCAGACAGCCCCAGGGAGGGGGGCCTCGCGGCTACACCTTC. Translated, it gives CASRQPQGGGPRGYTF.

This chain links TRBV6-1 with TRBJ1-1; tentatively, D is TRBD1 (5 bases). Trimming removed 5 bases at V and 6 bases at J, with 7 bases between. This CDR3 region has 11 residues. Germline CDR1 reads MNHNS; CDR2 reads SASEGT. The CDR3 region is CASSQGAEAFF. DNA of the CDR3: TGTGCCAGCAGTCAGGGCGCTGAAGCTTTCTTT.